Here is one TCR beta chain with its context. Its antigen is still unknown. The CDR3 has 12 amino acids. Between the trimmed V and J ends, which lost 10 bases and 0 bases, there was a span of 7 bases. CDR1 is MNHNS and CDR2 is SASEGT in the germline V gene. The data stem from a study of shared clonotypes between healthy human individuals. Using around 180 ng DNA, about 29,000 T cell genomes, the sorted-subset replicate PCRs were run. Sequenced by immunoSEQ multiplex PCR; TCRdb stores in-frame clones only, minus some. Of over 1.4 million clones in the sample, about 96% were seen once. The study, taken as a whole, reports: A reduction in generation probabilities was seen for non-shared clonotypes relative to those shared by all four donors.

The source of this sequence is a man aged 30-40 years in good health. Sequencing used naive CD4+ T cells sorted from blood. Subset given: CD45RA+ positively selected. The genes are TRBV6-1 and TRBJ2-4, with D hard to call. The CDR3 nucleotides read TGTGCCACCGCCGGAGCCAAAAACATTCAGTACTTC. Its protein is CATAGAKNIQYF.